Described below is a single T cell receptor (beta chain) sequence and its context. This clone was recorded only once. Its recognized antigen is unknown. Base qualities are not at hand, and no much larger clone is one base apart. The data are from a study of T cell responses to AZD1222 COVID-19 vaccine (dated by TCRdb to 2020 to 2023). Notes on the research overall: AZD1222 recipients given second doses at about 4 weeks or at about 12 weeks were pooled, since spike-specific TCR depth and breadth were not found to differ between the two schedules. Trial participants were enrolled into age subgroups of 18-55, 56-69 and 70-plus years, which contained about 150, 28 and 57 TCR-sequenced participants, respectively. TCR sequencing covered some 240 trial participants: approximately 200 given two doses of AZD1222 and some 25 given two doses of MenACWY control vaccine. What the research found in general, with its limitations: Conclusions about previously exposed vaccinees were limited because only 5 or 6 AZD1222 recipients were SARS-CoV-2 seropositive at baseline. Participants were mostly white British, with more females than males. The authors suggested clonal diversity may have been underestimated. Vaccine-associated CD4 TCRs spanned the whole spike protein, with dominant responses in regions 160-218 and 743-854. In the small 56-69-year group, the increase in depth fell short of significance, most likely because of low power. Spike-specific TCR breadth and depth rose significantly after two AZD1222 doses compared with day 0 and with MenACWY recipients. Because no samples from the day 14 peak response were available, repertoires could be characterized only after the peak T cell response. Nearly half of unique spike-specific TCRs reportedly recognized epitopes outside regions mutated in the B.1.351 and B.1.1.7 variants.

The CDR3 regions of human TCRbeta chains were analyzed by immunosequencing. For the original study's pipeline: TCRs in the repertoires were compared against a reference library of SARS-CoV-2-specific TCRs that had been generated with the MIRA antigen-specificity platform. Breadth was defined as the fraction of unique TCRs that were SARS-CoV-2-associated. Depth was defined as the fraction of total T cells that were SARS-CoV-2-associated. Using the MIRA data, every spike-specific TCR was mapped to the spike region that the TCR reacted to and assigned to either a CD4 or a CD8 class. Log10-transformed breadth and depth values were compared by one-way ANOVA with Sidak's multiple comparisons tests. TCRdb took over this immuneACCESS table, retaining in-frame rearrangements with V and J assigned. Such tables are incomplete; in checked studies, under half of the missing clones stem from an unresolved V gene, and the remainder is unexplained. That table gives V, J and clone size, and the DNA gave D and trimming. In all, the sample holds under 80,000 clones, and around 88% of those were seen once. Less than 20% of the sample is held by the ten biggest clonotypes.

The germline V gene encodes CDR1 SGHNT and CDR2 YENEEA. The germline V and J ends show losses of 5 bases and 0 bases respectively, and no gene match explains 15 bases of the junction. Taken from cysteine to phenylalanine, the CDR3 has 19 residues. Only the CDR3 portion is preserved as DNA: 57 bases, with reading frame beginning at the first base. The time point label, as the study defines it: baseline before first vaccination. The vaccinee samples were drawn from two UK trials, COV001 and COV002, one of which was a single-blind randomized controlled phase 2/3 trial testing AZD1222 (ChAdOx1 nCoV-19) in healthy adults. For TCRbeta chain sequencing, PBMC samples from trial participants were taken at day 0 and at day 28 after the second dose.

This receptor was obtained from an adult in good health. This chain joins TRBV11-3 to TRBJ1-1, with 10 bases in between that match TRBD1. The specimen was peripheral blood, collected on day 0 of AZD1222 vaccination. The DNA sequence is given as TGTGCCAGCAGCCCGGGACAGGGGAGGGCCGGGTCCATGAACACTGAAGCTTTCTTT. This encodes CASSPGQGRAGSMNTEAFF.